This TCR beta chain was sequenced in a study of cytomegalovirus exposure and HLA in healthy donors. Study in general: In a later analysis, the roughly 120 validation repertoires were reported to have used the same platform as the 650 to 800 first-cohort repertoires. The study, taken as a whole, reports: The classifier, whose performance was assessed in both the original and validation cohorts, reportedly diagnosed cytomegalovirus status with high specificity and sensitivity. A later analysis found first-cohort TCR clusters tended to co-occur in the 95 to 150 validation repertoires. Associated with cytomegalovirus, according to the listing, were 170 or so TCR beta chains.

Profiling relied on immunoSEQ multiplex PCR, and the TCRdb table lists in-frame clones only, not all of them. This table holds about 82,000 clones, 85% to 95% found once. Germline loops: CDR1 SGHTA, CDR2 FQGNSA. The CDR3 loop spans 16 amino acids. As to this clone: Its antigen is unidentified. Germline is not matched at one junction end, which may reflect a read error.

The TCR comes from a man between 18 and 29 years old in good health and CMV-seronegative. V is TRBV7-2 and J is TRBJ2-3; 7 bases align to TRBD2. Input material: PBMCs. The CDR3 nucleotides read TGTGCCAGCAGCCTAGCAGGGACTACTAGCACAGATACGCAGTATTTT. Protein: CASSLAGTTSTDTQYF.